A selection of T cell receptor beta chains follows, all from one sample in a study of cytomegalovirus exposure and HLA in healthy donors. Sequencing used immunoSEQ multiplex PCR; TCRdb keeps in-frame clones, though not all of them. The sample has just over 85,000 clones, about 70% seen once. Specimen: PBMCs. The receptors come from a middle-aged man in good health and CMV-seronegative. The CDR3 runs from the conserved cysteine through the conserved F or W. Fields, in order: V gene, J gene, clone size, D gene, CDR3 protein, CDR3 DNA. D genes are given only for firm matches. Size values are once, few and many counts, or a class for expanded clones, and some rows have none.

v_call: TRBV6-4; j_call: TRBJ2-3; clone_size: -; d_call: TRBD2; cdr3_aa: CASSDSRGGDTQYF; cdr3_nt: TGTGCCAGCAGTGACTCTCGGGGGGGCGATACGCAGTATTTT
v_call: TRBV14; j_call: TRBJ2-7; clone_size: -; d_call: TRBD1; cdr3_aa: CASSQQPQGGYEQYF; cdr3_nt: TGTGCCAGCAGCCAACAACCACAGGGGGGCTACGAGCAGTACTTC
v_call: TRBV5-1; j_call: TRBJ2-5; clone_size: -; d_call: TRBD1; cdr3_aa: CASSVTGTEEETQYF; cdr3_nt: TGCGCCAGCAGCGTAACCGGGACAGAGGAAGAGACCCAGTACTTC
v_call: TRBV28; j_call: TRBJ2-5; clone_size: -; d_call: -; cdr3_aa: CASRQGSETQYF; cdr3_nt: TGTGCCAGCAGGCAGGGATCAGAGACCCAGTACTTC
v_call: TRBV4-2; j_call: TRBJ1-1; clone_size: -; d_call: -; cdr3_aa: CASSQDGGNTEAFF; cdr3_nt: TGTGCCAGCAGCCAAGATGGAGGGAACACTGAAGCTTTCTTT
v_call: TRBV11-2; j_call: TRBJ2-7; clone_size: -; d_call: TRBD2; cdr3_aa: CASSSPRAGDEQYF; cdr3_nt: TGTGCCAGCAGCTCGCCACGGGCGGGGGACGAGCAGTACTTC
v_call: TRBV7-3; j_call: TRBJ2-3; clone_size: -; d_call: -; cdr3_aa: CASSAEGSTDTQYF; cdr3_nt: TGTGCCAGCAGCGCCGAGGGTAGCACAGATACGCAGTATTTT
v_call: TRBV7-9; j_call: TRBJ1-2; clone_size: -; d_call: TRBD1; cdr3_aa: CASSLGRDRDGGYTF; cdr3_nt: TGTGCCAGCAGCTTAGGGAGGGACAGGGACGGTGGCTACACCTTC
v_call: TRBV27; j_call: TRBJ2-7; clone_size: -; d_call: -; cdr3_aa: CASSTRLGLKDEQYF; cdr3_nt: TGTGCCAGCAGCACGAGACTCGGGTTGAAGGACGAGCAGTACTTC
v_call: TRBV19; j_call: TRBJ1-5; clone_size: -; d_call: TRBD1; cdr3_aa: CASTSGQGRQPQHF; cdr3_nt: TGTGCCAGTACCAGCGGACAGGGGCGTCAGCCCCAGCATTTT
v_call: TRBV5-1; j_call: TRBJ2-2; clone_size: -; d_call: TRBD2; cdr3_aa: CASSLAGDYTGELFF; cdr3_nt: TGCGCCAGCAGCCTAGCGGGGGATTACACCGGGGAGCTGTTTTTT
v_call: TRBV19; j_call: TRBJ1-2; clone_size: -; d_call: TRBD1; cdr3_aa: CASRTRGAANYGYTF; cdr3_nt: TGTGCCAGTAGGACCAGGGGGGCGGCTAACTATGGCTACACCTTC
v_call: TRBV27; j_call: TRBJ1-2; clone_size: -; d_call: -; cdr3_aa: CASSLFGDGYTF; cdr3_nt: TGTGCCAGCAGTTTATTCGGGGATGGCTACACCTTC
v_call: TRBV7-3; j_call: TRBJ2-3; clone_size: -; d_call: TRBD2; cdr3_aa: CASSAPAGRGGAADTQYF; cdr3_nt: TGTGCCAGCAGCGCCCCGGCCGGGCGGGGGGGGGCCGCAGATACGCAGTATTTT
v_call: TRBV6-4; j_call: TRBJ2-3; clone_size: -; d_call: -; cdr3_aa: CASSEGVGSTDTQYF; cdr3_nt: TGTGCCAGCAGTGAAGGAGTGGGTAGCACAGATACGCAGTATTTT
v_call: TRBV6-1; j_call: TRBJ1-3; clone_size: few; d_call: -; cdr3_aa: CASSEGGSSGNTIYF; cdr3_nt: TGTGCCAGCAGTGAAGGAGGTAGCTCTGGAAACACCATATATTTT
v_call: TRBV11-2; j_call: TRBJ2-1; clone_size: -; d_call: -; cdr3_aa: CASSGSAGPLGGEQFF; cdr3_nt: TGTGCCAGCAGCGGTAGCGCGGGCCCCTTGGGTGGTGAGCAGTTCTTC
v_call: TRBV4-1; j_call: TRBJ1-1; clone_size: few; d_call: -; cdr3_aa: CASSQGDQASEAFF; cdr3_nt: TGCGCCAGCAGCCAAGGAGACCAGGCAAGTGAAGCTTTCTTT
v_call: TRBV2; j_call: TRBJ2-5; clone_size: -; d_call: -; cdr3_aa: CASTAGTQYF; cdr3_nt: TGTGCCAGCACGGCGGGGACCCAGTACTTC
v_call: TRBV4-1; j_call: TRBJ1-6; clone_size: -; d_call: TRBD1; cdr3_aa: CASSQVVTGIPPLHF; cdr3_nt: TGCGCCAGCAGCCAAGTAGTGACAGGGATACCACCCCTCCACTTT
v_call: TRBV27; j_call: TRBJ1-6; clone_size: -; d_call: -; cdr3_aa: CASSFYSYLRNSPLHF; cdr3_nt: TGTGCCAGCAGTTTTTACAGCTACCTTCGAAATTCACCCCTCCACTTT
v_call: TRBV6-4; j_call: TRBJ2-2; clone_size: once; d_call: TRBD2; cdr3_aa: CASSRSGEAGELFF; cdr3_nt: TGTGCCAGCAGCCGTAGCGGGGAGGCCGGGGAGCTGTTTTTT
v_call: TRBV5-1; j_call: TRBJ2-3; clone_size: -; d_call: TRBD2; cdr3_aa: CASSPDPSGGAGTDTQYF; cdr3_nt: TGCGCCAGCAGCCCCGATCCTAGCGGGGGGGCGGGCACAGATACGCAGTATTTT
v_call: TRBV6-5; j_call: TRBJ1-1; clone_size: few; d_call: -; cdr3_aa: CASRLRGGVNTEAFF; cdr3_nt: TGTGCCAGCAGGTTACGGGGGGGCGTGAACACTGAAGCTTTCTTT
v_call: TRBV15; j_call: TRBJ1-2; clone_size: -; d_call: -; cdr3_aa: CATVSERTTYGYTF; cdr3_nt: TGTGCCACCGTGTCGGAAAGGACAACCTATGGCTACACCTTC
v_call: TRBV10-3; j_call: TRBJ2-1; clone_size: -; d_call: TRBD2; cdr3_aa: CAINPSGGLPPREQFF; cdr3_nt: TGTGCCATCAATCCTAGCGGGGGCCTTCCACCCAGGGAGCAGTTCTTC
v_call: TRBV6-6; j_call: TRBJ1-3; clone_size: -; d_call: -; cdr3_aa: CASSRQGNTIYF; cdr3_nt: TGTGCCAGCAGTCGACAGGGAAACACCATATATTTT
v_call: TRBV7-9; j_call: TRBJ1-1; clone_size: -; d_call: -; cdr3_aa: CASSLVQGEGTEAFF; cdr3_nt: TGTGCCAGCAGCTTAGTTCAGGGTGAAGGAACTGAAGCTTTCTTT
v_call: TRBV5-6; j_call: TRBJ2-7; clone_size: -; d_call: -; cdr3_aa: CASSLFRGAGGRYEQYF; cdr3_nt: TGTGCCAGCAGCTTGTTTCGCGGGGCAGGGGGTAGGTACGAGCAGTACTTC
v_call: TRBV5-1; j_call: TRBJ2-5; clone_size: -; d_call: TRBD2; cdr3_aa: CASSEGLAGGYQETQYF; cdr3_nt: TGCGCCAGCAGCGAGGGACTAGCGGGGGGGTACCAAGAGACCCAGTACTTC
v_call: TRBV4-2; j_call: TRBJ2-5; clone_size: -; d_call: TRBD2; cdr3_aa: CASSQETSGRYQETQYF; cdr3_nt: TGTGCCAGCAGCCAAGAGACTAGCGGGCGTTACCAAGAGACCCAGTACTTC
v_call: TRBV5-6; j_call: TRBJ1-5; clone_size: -; d_call: -; cdr3_aa: CASSPVGGQPQHF; cdr3_nt: TGTGCCAGCAGCCCCGTCGGGGGTCAGCCCCAGCATTTT
v_call: TRBV7-9; j_call: TRBJ1-5; clone_size: once; d_call: TRBD1; cdr3_aa: CSSSSGSRQGSIQPQHF; cdr3_nt: TGTTCCAGCAGCTCAGGGTCGAGACAGGGGTCGATTCAGCCCCAGCATTTT
v_call: TRBV27; j_call: TRBJ2-7; clone_size: few; d_call: -; cdr3_aa: CASGTTRGAYEQYF; cdr3_nt: TGTGCCAGCGGAACTACCAGGGGGGCCTACGAGCAGTACTTC
v_call: TRBV27; j_call: TRBJ1-1; clone_size: -; d_call: TRBD1; cdr3_aa: CASSPTTGMNTEAFF; cdr3_nt: TGTGCCAGCAGTCCAACGACAGGGATGAACACTGAAGCTTTCTTT
v_call: TRBV4-1; j_call: TRBJ2-1; clone_size: few; d_call: TRBD2; cdr3_aa: CASSRPTSGGRNNEQFF; cdr3_nt: TGCGCCAGCAGCCGCCCGACTAGCGGGGGGAGAAACAATGAGCAGTTCTTC
v_call: TRBV9; j_call: TRBJ2-7; clone_size: -; d_call: TRBD1; cdr3_aa: CASSVRDRSISYEQYF; cdr3_nt: TGTGCCAGCAGCGTTCGGGACAGATCAATCTCCTACGAGCAGTACTTC
v_call: TRBV4-1; j_call: TRBJ2-5; clone_size: -; d_call: -; cdr3_aa: CASSQGGHAYQEIQYF; cdr3_nt: TGCGCCAGCAGCCAAGGTGGACACGCGTACCAAGAGATCCAGTACTTC
v_call: TRBV25-1; j_call: TRBJ2-3; clone_size: -; d_call: -; cdr3_aa: CASFGGSFSDTQYF; cdr3_nt: TGTGCCAGCTTTGGGGGGAGCTTTTCAGATACGCAGTATTTT
v_call: TRBV19; j_call: TRBJ2-7; clone_size: -; d_call: -; cdr3_aa: CASSIVRGAYEQYF; cdr3_nt: TGTGCCAGTAGTATCGTCAGGGGTGCGTACGAGCAGTACTTC